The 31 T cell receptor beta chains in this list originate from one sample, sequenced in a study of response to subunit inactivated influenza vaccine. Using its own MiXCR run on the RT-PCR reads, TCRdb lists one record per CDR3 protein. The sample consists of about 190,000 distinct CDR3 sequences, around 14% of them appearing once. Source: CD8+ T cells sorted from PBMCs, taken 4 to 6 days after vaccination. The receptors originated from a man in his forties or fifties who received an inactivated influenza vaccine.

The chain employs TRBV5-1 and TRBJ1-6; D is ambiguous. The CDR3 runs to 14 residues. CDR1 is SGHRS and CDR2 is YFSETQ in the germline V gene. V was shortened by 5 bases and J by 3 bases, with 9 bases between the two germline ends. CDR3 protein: CASSRTDYNSPLHF. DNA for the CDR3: TGCGCCAGCAGTAGGACGGACTATAATTCACCCCTCCACTTT.

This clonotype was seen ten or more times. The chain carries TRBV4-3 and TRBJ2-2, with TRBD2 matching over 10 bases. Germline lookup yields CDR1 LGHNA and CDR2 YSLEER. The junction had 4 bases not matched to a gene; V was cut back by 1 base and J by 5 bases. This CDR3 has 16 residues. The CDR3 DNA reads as TGCGCCAGCAGCCAAGGTCTAGCGGGAGTTACCGGGGAGCTGTTTTTT. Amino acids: CASSQGLAGVTGELFF.

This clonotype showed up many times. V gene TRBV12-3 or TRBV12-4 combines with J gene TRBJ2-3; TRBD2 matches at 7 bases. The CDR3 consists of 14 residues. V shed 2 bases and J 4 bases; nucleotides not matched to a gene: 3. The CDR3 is CASSLLTSADTQYF. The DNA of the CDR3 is TGTGCCAGCAGTTTACTTACTAGCGCAGATACGCAGTATTTT.

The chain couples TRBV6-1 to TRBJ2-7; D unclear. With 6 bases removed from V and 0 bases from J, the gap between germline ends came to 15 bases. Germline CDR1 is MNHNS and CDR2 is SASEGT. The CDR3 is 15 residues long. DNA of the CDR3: TGTGCCAGCAGATTCACAGTCGAAAGCTCCTACGAGCAGTACTTC. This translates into CASRFTVESSYEQYF.

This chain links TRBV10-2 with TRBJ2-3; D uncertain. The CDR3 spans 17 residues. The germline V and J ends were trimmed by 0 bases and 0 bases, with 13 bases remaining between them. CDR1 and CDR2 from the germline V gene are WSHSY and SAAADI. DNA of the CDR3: TGCGCCAGCAGTGAGTCCGTTTTAGGCCCTAGCACAGATACGCAGTATTTT. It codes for CASSESVLGPSTDTQYF.

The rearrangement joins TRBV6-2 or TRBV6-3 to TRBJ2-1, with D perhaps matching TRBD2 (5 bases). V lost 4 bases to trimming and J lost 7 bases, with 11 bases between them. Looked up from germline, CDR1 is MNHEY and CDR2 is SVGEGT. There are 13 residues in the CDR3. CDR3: CASSWFSGNEQFF. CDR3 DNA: TGTGCCAGCAGTTGGTTCTCGGGGAATGAGCAGTTCTTC.

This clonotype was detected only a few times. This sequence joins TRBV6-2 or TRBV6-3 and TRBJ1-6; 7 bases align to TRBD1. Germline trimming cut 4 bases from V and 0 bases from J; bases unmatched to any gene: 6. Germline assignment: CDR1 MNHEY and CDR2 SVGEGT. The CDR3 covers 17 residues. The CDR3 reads CASSFVRDSSYNSPLHF. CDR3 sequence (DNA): TGTGCCAGCAGTTTCGTTCGGGACAGCTCCTATAATTCACCCCTCCACTTT.

The CDR3: CASSPYRQSNTEAFF. CDR3 nucleotides: TGTGCCAGCAGCCCCTATAGACAGTCGAACACTGAAGCTTTCTTT. The chain couples TRBV14 to TRBJ1-1; TRBD1 might be the D (5 bases). V lost 4 bases, J lost 1 base, and 13 bases lay in between. The CDR3 covers 15 residues. Germline values: CDR1 SGHDN, CDR2 FVKESK.

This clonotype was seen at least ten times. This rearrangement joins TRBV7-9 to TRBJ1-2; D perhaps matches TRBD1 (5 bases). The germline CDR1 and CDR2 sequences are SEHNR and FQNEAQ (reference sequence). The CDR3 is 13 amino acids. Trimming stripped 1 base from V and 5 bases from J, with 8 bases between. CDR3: CASSLGGSYGYTF. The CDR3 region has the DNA TGTGCCAGCAGCTTAGGGGGGTCATATGGCTACACCTTC.

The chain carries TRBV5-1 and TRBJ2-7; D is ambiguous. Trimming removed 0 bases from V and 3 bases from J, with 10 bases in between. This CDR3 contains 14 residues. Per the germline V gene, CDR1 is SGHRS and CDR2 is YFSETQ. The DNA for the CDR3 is TGCGCCAGCAGCTTGGCCAGAGAGATCTACGAGCAGTACTTC. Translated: CASSLAREIYEQYF.

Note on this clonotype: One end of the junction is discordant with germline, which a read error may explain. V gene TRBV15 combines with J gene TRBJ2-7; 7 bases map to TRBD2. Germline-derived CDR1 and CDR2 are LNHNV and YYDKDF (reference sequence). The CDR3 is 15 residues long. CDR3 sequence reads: CATSGDGRYSYEQYF. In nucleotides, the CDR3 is TGTGCCACCAGCGGAGACGGGAGGTACTCCTACGAGCAGTACTTC.

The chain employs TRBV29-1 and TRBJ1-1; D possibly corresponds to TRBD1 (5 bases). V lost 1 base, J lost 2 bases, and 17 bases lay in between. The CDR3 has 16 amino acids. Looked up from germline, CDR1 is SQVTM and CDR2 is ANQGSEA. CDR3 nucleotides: TGCAGCGTTGAAGGGCAGCTTACGGGGCTAAACACTGAAGCTTTCTTT. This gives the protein CSVEGQLTGLNTEAFF.

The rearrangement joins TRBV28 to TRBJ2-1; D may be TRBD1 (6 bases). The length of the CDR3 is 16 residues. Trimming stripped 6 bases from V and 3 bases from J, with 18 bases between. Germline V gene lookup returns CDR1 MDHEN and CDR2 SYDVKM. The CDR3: CASRDPTGSYYNEQFF. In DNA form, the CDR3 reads TGTGCCAGCAGGGACCCGACAGGATCATACTACAATGAGCAGTTCTTC.

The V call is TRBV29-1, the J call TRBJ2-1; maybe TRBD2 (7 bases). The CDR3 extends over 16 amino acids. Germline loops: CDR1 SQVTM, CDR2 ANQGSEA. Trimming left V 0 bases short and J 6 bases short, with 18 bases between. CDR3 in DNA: TGCAGCGTTGAAGACCCCTGGGGGGGGGCCGCCAATGAGCAGTTCTTC. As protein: CSVEDPWGGAANEQFF.

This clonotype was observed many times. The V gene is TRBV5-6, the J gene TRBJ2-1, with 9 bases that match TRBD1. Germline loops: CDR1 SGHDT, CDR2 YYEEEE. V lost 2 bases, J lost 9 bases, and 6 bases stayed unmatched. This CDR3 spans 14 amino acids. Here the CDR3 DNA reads TGTGCCAGCAGCTTTCTTACAGGGGGCGGTGAGCAGTTCTTC. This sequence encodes CASSFLTGGGEQFF. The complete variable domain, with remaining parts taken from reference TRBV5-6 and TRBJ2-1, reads DAGVTQSPTHLIKTRGQQVTLRCSPKSGHDTVSWYQQALGQGPQFIFQYYEEEERQRGNFPDRFSGHQFPNYSSELNVNALLLGDSALYLCASSFLTGGGEQFFGPGTRLTVL.

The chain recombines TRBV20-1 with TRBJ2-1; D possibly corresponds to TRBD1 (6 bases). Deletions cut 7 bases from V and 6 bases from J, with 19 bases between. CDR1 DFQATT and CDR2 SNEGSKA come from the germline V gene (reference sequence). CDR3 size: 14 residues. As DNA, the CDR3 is TGCAGTGTATCCCCGCGGGTCAGGGGCAATGAGCAGTTCTTC. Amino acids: CSVSPRVRGNEQFF.

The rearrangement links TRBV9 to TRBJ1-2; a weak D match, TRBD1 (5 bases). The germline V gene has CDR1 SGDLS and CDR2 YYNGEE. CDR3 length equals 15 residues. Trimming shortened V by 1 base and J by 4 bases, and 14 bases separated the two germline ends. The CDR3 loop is CASSVTAGMGYGYTF. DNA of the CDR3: TGTGCCAGCAGCGTAACGGCAGGGATGGGCTATGGCTACACCTTC.

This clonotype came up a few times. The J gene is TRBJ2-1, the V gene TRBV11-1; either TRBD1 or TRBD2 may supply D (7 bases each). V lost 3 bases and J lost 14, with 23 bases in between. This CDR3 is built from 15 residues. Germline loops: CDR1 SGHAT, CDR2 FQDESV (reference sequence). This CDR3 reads CASSFSASGGQGEFF. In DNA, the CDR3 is TGTGCCAGCAGCTTCTCGGCTAGCGGAGGGCAGGGGGAGTTCTTC. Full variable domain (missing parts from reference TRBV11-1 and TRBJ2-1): EAEVAQSPRYKITEKSQAVAFWCDPISGHATLYWYRQILGQGPELLVQFQDESVVDDSQLPKDRFSAERLKGVDSTLKIQPAELGDSAMYLCASSFSASGGQGEFFGPGTRLTVL.

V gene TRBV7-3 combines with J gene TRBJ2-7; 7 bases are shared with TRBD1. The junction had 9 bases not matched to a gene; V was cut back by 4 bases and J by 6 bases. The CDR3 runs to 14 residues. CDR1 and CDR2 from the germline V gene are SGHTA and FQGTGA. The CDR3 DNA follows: TGTGCCAGCAGCTCGACGACAGGGAGTTCCGAGCAGTACTTC. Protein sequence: CASSSTTGSSEQYF.

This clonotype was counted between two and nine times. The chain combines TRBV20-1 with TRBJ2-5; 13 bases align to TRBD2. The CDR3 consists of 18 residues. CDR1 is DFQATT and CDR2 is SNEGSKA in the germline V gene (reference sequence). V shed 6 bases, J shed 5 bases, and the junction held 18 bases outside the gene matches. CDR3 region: CSARGINPLAGGPETQYF. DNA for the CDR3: TGCAGTGCCCGGGGAATAAATCCACTAGCGGGAGGGCCGGAGACCCAGTACTTC.

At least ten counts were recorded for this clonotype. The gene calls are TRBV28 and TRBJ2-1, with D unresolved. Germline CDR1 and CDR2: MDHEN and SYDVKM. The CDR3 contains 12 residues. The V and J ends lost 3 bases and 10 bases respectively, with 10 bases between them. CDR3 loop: CASSFPGREQFF. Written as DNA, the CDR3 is TGTGCCAGCAGTTTCCCGGGTCGGGAGCAGTTCTTC.

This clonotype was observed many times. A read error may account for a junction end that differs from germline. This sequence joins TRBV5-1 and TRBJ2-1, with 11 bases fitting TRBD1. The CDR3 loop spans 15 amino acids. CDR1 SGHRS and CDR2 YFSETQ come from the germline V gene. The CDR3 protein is CASSPWDRGGGELFF. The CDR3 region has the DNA TGCGCCAGCAGTCCTTGGGACAGGGGGGGAGGCGAGCTGTTCTTC.

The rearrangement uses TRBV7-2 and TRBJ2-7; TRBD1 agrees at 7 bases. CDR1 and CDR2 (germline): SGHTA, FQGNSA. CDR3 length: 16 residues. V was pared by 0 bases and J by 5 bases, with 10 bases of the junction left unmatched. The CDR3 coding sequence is TGTGCCAGCAGCTTAGCGCTAGAACAGGGGTCCCACGAGCAGTACTTC. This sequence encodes CASSLALEQGSHEQYF.

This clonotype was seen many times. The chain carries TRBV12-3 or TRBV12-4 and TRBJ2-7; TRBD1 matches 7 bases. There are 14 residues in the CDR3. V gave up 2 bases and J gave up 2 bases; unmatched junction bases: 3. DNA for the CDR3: TGTGCCAGCAGTTTAAGCCAGGGGGCCTACGAGCAGTACTTC. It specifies CASSLSQGAYEQYF.

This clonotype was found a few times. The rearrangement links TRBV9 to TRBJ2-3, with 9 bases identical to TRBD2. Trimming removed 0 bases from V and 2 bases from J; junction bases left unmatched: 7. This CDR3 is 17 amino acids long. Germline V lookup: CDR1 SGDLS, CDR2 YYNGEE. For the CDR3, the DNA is TGTGCCAGCAGCGTAGTAGCTAGCGGGGATCCCACAGATACGCAGTATTTT. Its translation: CASSVVASGDPTDTQYF.

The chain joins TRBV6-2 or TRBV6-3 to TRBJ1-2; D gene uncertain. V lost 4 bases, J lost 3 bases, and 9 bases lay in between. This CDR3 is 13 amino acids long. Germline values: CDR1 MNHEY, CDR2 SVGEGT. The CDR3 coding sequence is TGTGCCAGCAGTTTCGGCAGTGACTATGGCTACACCTTC. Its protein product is CASSFGSDYGYTF.

CDR3 bases: TGTGCCAGCAGCTTAGGGGGGACTACGCAGTATTTT. Protein: CASSLGGTTQYF. The chain links TRBV7-9 to TRBJ2-3; D possibly matches TRBD1 or TRBD2 (5 bases each). From germline, CDR1 is SEHNR and CDR2 FQNEAQ (reference sequence). The ends were cut back, 1 base at V and 8 bases at J, with 7 bases in the middle. This CDR3 spans 12 amino acids.

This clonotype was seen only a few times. The CDR3 DNA sequence: TGTGCCAGCACCGCGACAGGGGCGAACACTGAAGCTTTCTTT. This translates into CASTATGANTEAFF. The chain recombines TRBV7-6 with TRBJ1-1; 8 bases line up with TRBD1. Trimming at V came to 7 bases and at J to 1 base, leaving 5 bases not matched to a gene. In germline, CDR1 is SGHVS, CDR2 FNYEAQ. CDR3 length: 14 residues.

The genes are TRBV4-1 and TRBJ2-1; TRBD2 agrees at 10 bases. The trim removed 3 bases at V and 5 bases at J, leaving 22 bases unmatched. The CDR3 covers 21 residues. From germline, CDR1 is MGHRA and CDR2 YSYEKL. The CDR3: CASSHSLSGTSVNLGDNEQFF. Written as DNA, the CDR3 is TGCGCCAGCAGCCACAGCCTCTCCGGGACTAGCGTCAATCTAGGGGACAATGAGCAGTTCTTC.

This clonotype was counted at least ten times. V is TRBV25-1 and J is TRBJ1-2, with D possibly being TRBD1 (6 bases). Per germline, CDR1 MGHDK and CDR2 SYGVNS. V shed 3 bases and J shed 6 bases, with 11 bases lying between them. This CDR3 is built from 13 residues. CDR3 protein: CASSDPGGHGYTF. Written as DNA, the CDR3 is TGTGCCAGCAGTGATCCCGGGGGCCATGGCTACACCTTC.

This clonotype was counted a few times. The CDR3 DNA reads TGTGCCAGCAGCGTTTTTGTCGCCGGGGAGCTGTTTTTT. It encodes CASSVFVAGELFF. The V and J genes are TRBV9 and TRBJ2-2; D is unclear. Per germline, CDR1 SGDLS and CDR2 YYNGEE. V lost 2 bases and J 6 bases, leaving 8 bases between the germline ends. The CDR3 covers 13 residues.